Below, 25 T cell receptor beta chains from the same sample are listed, as sequenced in a study of identical twins. TCRdb re-derived calls from the 5' RACE reads in MiXCR, one entry per CDR3 protein. In the table there are approximately 600,000 distinct CDR3 sequences, about 7.1% of which are singletons. In addition, the sample was reused for a study of yellow fever vaccine responses in identical twins.

Sample: PBMCs. Receptors originate from a young woman in good health.

This clonotype has a count of ten or more. J is TRBJ2-7 and V is TRBV7-9; possible D gene TRBD1, 5 bases. The CDR3 is 14 residues long. Germline assignment: CDR1 SEHNR and CDR2 FQNEAQ (reference sequence). Between the trimmed V and J ends, which lost 2 bases and 1 base, there was a span of 9 bases. The CDR3 bases are TGTGCCAGCAGCTTACCCGCAGGGTCCTACGAGCAGTACTTC. Translated, it gives CASSLPAGSYEQYF.

This clonotype has just a few counts. V is TRBV20-1 and J is TRBJ1-5; D gene ambiguous. Trimming left V 5 bases short and J 4 bases short, with 15 bases between. In germline, CDR1 is DFQATT, CDR2 SNEGSKA (reference sequence). The CDR3 consists of 14 residues. This CDR3 reads CSARGTDRNQPQHF. The CDR3 nucleotides are TGCAGTGCTCGAGGCACCGACCGGAATCAGCCCCAGCATTTT.

V usage is TRBV12-3 or TRBV12-4 and J usage is TRBJ2-7, with D possibly matching TRBD2 (7 bases). CDR3 size: 14 residues. V shed 0 bases and J shed 7 bases, with 13 bases lying between them. CDR3 nucleotide sequence: TGTGCCAGCAGTTTAGCGGGGGGGCTCGGGGAGCAGTACGTC. This sequence encodes CASSLAGGLGEQYV.

This clonotype was seen only a few times. The rearrangement uses TRBV12-3 or TRBV12-4 and TRBJ2-1; 9 bases match TRBD2. This CDR3 comprises 17 residues. The V segment lost 2 bases and the J segment 6 bases; nucleotides outside the gene matches: 11. CDR3 DNA: TGTGCCAGCAGTTTATCGGGGGGCGGGAGGGGGAGCAATGAGCAGTTCTTC. Translating it yields CASSLSGGGRGSNEQFF.

This clonotype has a count of ten or more. V is TRBV20-1 and J is TRBJ2-2; TRBD1 is a possible D gene (6 bases). This CDR3 spans 14 amino acids. In germline, CDR1 is DFQATT, CDR2 SNEGSKA (reference sequence). The ends were cut back, 6 bases at V and 4 bases at J, with 15 bases in the middle. In DNA, the CDR3 is TGCAGTGCGATCCGGGACACCAGCACCGGGGAGCTGTTTTTT. Amino acid sequence: CSAIRDTSTGELFF.

The chain uses TRBV6-2 or TRBV6-3 and TRBJ1-2; D not resolved. CDR1 and CDR2 from the germline V gene are MNHEY and SVGEGT. V gave up 7 bases and J gave up 4 bases, with 7 bases separating them. CDR3 size: 11 residues. CDR3: CASTPGYGYTF. DNA for the CDR3: TGTGCCAGCACTCCGGGCTATGGCTACACCTTC.

The J gene is TRBJ2-7, the V gene TRBV6-5; no reliable D call. Germline CDR1 and CDR2: MNHEY and SVGAGI. The CDR3 spans 14 residues. Trimming pared 0 bases from V and 3 bases from J, leaving 9 bases between. The CDR3 protein is CASSYSGYVYEQYF. CDR3 DNA: TGTGCCAGCAGTTACTCTGGCTACGTCTACGAGCAGTACTTC.

This clonotype was counted ten times or more. This chain uses TRBV3-1 with TRBJ1-6; D is unresolved. Germline V gene sequence: CDR1 LGHDT, CDR2 YNNKEL (reference sequence). The CDR3 length is 15 residues. V lost 0 bases and J 6 bases, leaving 9 bases between the germline ends. The CDR3 coding sequence is TGTGCCAGCAGCCAAGAATATGCACCTAATTCACCCCTCCACTTT. Translation: CASSQEYAPNSPLHF.

This clonotype occurred many times. The genes are TRBV21-1 and TRBJ2-3; no DNA check was done on the table's D call, TRBD1. TRBV21-1 is classified as a pseudogene. The CDR3 is 17 amino acids. The CDR3 sequence: CASSKALWRGSTDTQYF. CDR3 bases: TGTGCCAGCAGCAAAGCGCTTTGGCGGGGGAGCACAGATACGCAGTATTTT.

Ten or more counts support this clonotype. The chain combines TRBV27 with TRBJ1-5; TRBD1 agrees at 10 bases. CDR3 length: 15 amino acids. Losses at the gene ends were 6 bases for V and 6 bases for J; bases not matched to a gene: 8. Per the germline V gene, CDR1 is MNHEY and CDR2 is SMNVEV (reference sequence). The CDR3 region is CASSSRDRGFQPQHF. Here the CDR3 DNA reads TGTGCCAGCAGCTCCCGGGACAGGGGCTTTCAGCCCCAGCATTTT.

This clonotype was recorded a few times. The chain uses TRBV15 and TRBJ2-3; 9 bases align to TRBD2. The CDR3 covers 19 residues. Trimming cost V 0 bases and J 0 bases; bases outside gene matches: 10. Germline-derived CDR1 and CDR2 are LNHNV and YYDKDF (reference sequence). CDR3 nucleotide sequence: TGTGCCACCAGCAGAGATAAAAGGACTAGCGAACCTAGCACAGATACGCAGTATTTT. Amino acids: CATSRDKRTSEPSTDTQYF.

This clonotype was observed a few times. This chain uses TRBV5-5 with TRBJ1-5; 8 bases fit TRBD1. The CDR3 is 16 residues long. CDR1 and CDR2 from the germline V gene are SGHKS and YYEKEE (reference sequence). J gave up 4 bases and V 4 bases, and 10 bases lay outside the gene matches. In DNA form, the CDR3 reads TGTGCCAGCAGCCACACAGGACAGGGAATAAATCAGCCCCAGCATTTT. Amino acid sequence: CASSHTGQGINQPQHF.

This clonotype was detected only a few times. This sequence joins TRBV9 and TRBJ2-5, with D tentatively TRBD1 (5 bases). This CDR3 comprises 12 residues. V lost 6 bases and J 2 bases, leaving 8 bases between the germline ends. Looked up from germline, CDR1 is SGDLS and CDR2 is YYNGEE. The CDR3 DNA reads TGTGCCAGCACTGGGGCTCAAGAGACCCAGTACTTC. It encodes CASTGAQETQYF.

Only a few counts were recorded for this clonotype. The chain combines TRBV6-1 with TRBJ2-1; TRBD1 is a possible D gene (6 bases). Germline assignment: CDR1 MNHNS and CDR2 SASEGT. The V end was cut by 6 bases, the J end by 0 bases, with 12 bases between. CDR3 length: 15 residues. The CDR3, as DNA: TGTGCCAGCAGCAGACAGGCCAGCTCCTACAATGAGCAGTTCTTC. Its translation is CASSRQASSYNEQFF.

This clonotype turned up a few times. The chain is built from TRBV7-9 and TRBJ2-5; tentatively, D is TRBD1 (6 bases). The CDR3 contains 17 residues. V gave up 6 bases and J gave up 2 bases, with 22 bases separating them. Germline V gene lookup returns CDR1 SEHNR and CDR2 FQNEAQ (reference sequence). In DNA form, the CDR3 reads TGTGCCAGCAGGCCGGGACACCCAGTTCTATATCAAGAGACCCAGTACTTC. This translates into CASRPGHPVLYQETQYF.

This clonotype appeared a few times. The rearrangement uses TRBV14 and TRBJ2-7, with 7 bases identical to TRBD1. Germline CDR1 SGHDN, CDR2 FVKESK. The length of the CDR3 is 20 residues. The V and J ends lost 3 bases and 0 bases, in that order; junction bases with no gene match: 20. CDR3 sequence: CASSQGLGPLTGPNSYEQYF. The CDR3 DNA reads as TGTGCCAGCAGCCAGGGTCTGGGGCCACTGACAGGGCCTAACTCCTACGAGCAGTACTTC.

Many counts were recorded for this clonotype. The chain combines TRBV6-1 with TRBJ1-2; tentatively, D is TRBD1 (5 bases). The V end lost 7 bases, the J end lost 4 bases, and 13 bases lay between the germline ends. From germline, CDR1 is MNHNS and CDR2 SASEGT. The CDR3 covers 13 residues. The CDR3 DNA follows: TGTGCCAGCAACAGAGGGGCCGGCTATGGCTACACCTTC. Amino acids: CASNRGAGYGYTF.

The V gene is TRBV5-1, the J gene TRBJ2-4, with D hard to call. CDR1 is SGHRS, CDR2 YFSETQ, per germline. The CDR3 loop spans 15 amino acids. Trimming stripped 5 bases from V and 1 base from J, with 13 bases between. CDR3 bases: TGCGCCAGCAGTCGGGCCCCGATGGCCAAAAACATTCAGTACTTC. This gives the protein CASSRAPMAKNIQYF.

This chain's CDR3 is CASSFSTQETQYF. In DNA form, the CDR3 reads TGTGCCAGCAGTTTCTCTACCCAAGAGACCCAGTACTTC. The chain is built from TRBV27 and TRBJ2-5; D gene ambiguous. Trimming cost V 3 bases and J 1 base, with 6 bases left between them. Per germline, CDR1 MNHEY and CDR2 SMNVEV (reference sequence). The CDR3 covers 13 residues.

The gene calls are TRBV18 and TRBJ2-1, with 9 bases matching TRBD1. CDR3 length: 15 residues. The V segment lost 1 base and the J segment 9 bases; nucleotides outside the gene matches: 7. Germline V lookup: CDR1 KGHSH, CDR2 LQKENI. The CDR3 is CASSPLRQGVREQFF. Written as DNA, the CDR3 is TGTGCCAGCTCACCACTCAGACAGGGGGTTCGTGAGCAGTTCTTC.

The rearrangement joins TRBV12-3 or TRBV12-4 to TRBJ1-4; TRBD1 matches 10 bases. The CDR3 sequence is 14 residues long. J was trimmed by 8 bases and V by 4 bases; bases with no gene match: 4. This CDR3 reads CASSSGQGREKLFF. The CDR3 DNA is TGTGCCAGCAGTTCGGGACAGGGGCGAGAAAAACTGTTTTTT.

There are many counts of this clonotype. The CDR3 bases are TGTGCCAGCAGCTTAGTAGGACTGTCATACAATGAGCAGTTCTTC. This sequence encodes CASSLVGLSYNEQFF. The chain carries TRBV7-2 and TRBJ2-1; TRBD2 is a possible D gene (5 bases). There are 15 residues in the CDR3. The ends were cut back, 1 base at V and 4 bases at J, with 11 bases in the middle. Germline V gene lookup returns CDR1 SGHTA and CDR2 FQGNSA.

The CDR3 bases are TGCGCCAGCAGTCACCTACAGGAAAACCACGGGGAGACCCAGTACTTC. It encodes CASSHLQENHGETQYF. The rearrangement uses TRBV23-1 and TRBJ2-5; perhaps TRBD1 as D (5 bases). TRBV23-1 has ORF status, its function being uncertain. CDR3 length: 16 amino acids. V gave up 3 bases and J gave up 5 bases, with 19 bases separating them.

This clonotype has only a few counts. The V call is TRBV4-1, the J call TRBJ1-1; D is possibly TRBD1 (5 bases). V lost 1 base, J lost 7 bases, and 10 bases lay in between. This CDR3 has 13 amino acids. Per germline, CDR1 MGHRA and CDR2 YSYEKL. CDR3 in DNA: TGCGCCAGCAGCCAAGCGAGACAGAGTGAAGCTTTCTTT. Translated, it gives CASSQARQSEAFF.

The chain has TRBV15 and TRBJ2-5; 10 nucleotides align to TRBD2. J lost 8 bases, V lost 2 bases, and 20 bases had no gene match. The V gene's germline CDR1 is LNHNV and CDR2 YYDKDF (reference sequence). This CDR3 comprises 19 residues. CDR3 coding DNA: TGTGCCACCAGCAGATCCACGGACCCTGGGCCTAGCGGGAGTAGTACCCAGTACTTC. Its protein is CATSRSTDPGPSGSSTQYF. Supplemented by reference TRBV15 and TRBJ2-5, the full variable domain reads DAMVIQNPRYQVTQFGKPVTLSCSQTLNHNVMYWYQQKSSQAPKLLFHYYDKDFNNEADTPDNFQSRRPNTSFCFLDIRSPGLGDTAMYLCATSRSTDPGPSGSSTQYFGPGTRLLVL.